Below, one T cell receptor beta chain is given with its context. Only a few counts were recorded for this clonotype. What antigen it recognizes has not been identified. Base qualities were left out, and no much larger clone turns up one base away. The data originate from a study of identical twins listed by TCRdb under 2016. Some background on the complete study: To test whether fetal clonotypes persist, this study deep-sequenced TCR alpha and beta repertoires from monozygotic twins, from unrelated adults of various ages, and from cord blood. To rule out contamination, the twin experiments were replicated at different times with different library preparation protocols.

The library was produced with 5' RACE. Sequenced using an Illumina HiSeq 2000. Template switching introduced a universal primer binding site; the final cDNA contained a unique molecular identifier, enabling accurate counting of TCR cDNA molecules. Specific primers in the conserved constant-segment region were used to synthesize first-strand cDNA for the TCR alpha and beta chains. To control for contamination, every cDNA library carried two barcodes: a SMART-Mk sample barcode plus Illumina barcodes. TruSeq adapter sequences and Illumina sample barcodes were added in two successive PCR steps. Sequencing of the TCR alpha and beta cDNA libraries was done on the Illumina HiSeq platform using custom primers. On the authors' methods: Raw reads were processed with MiGEC to extract unique molecular identifiers, and MiXCR was used to determine CDR3 positions. For each individual, recombination models were inferred using an EM algorithm with the repgenHMM and IGoR tools. The analysis of shared clonotypes was done with the tcR package in R, with sharing normalized by the product of cloneset sizes. To study raw recombination free of thymic and clonal selection effects, out-of-frame nonproductive sequences were analyzed. In-frame beta chains were kept once TCRdb had trimmed the public reads at Q25 with fastp and called clones with MiXCR. One record per CDR3 amino acid sequence lists the most common genes and DNA. It is TCRdb's table, rather than the study itself, that gives the V and J calls and clone size. The table for this sample lists about 240,000 distinct CDR3 sequences; more than 9.5% of them were counted only once. The top ten clonotypes cover about 4% of the sample.

Only healthy Caucasian donors were included. Three pairs of female monozygotic twins, all aged about 18 to 30 years, were included in the twin cohort. Using Miltenyi CD45RO+ enrichment and human naive T-cell isolation kits, memory (CD45RO+) and naive T cells were isolated from PBMC. Summary of the overall study and its limitations: In monozygotic twins, out-of-frame TCR alpha sharing was systematically underestimated by recombination models, although the models agreed with sharing between unrelated individuals. Zero-insertion analyses could be partly confounded by invariant T cells such as MAIT and iNKT, though diverse VJ usage argued against such confounding for most clonotypes. A weaker excess of twin sharing was found in beta out-of-frame sequences because the signal-to-noise ratio was lowered by fewer shared sequences. Because the same donors could not be followed over many years, conclusions were based on cross-sectional statistical analysis. Compared with coincidental sharing between unrelated individuals, out-of-frame TCR alpha sequences shared between twins had an excess of sequences with low generation probability. Fewer insertions were carried by abundant cord blood beta clonotypes; a weaker similar trend was observed in young adult naive repertoires, while no such trend was observed in memory repertoires.

Taken from cysteine to phenylalanine, the CDR3 has 14 residues. The entry retains the CDR3 DNA only, 42 bases that are in frame from base 1. Between the V and J ends, shortened by 11 bases and 5 bases respectively, the junction contains 21 bases. The germline V gene encodes CDR1 SGHAT and CDR2 FQNNGV. The same data also went into a second study, on yellow fever vaccine responses in identical twins. As the second study states: According to the authors, the vaccine-induced T cell response in identical twins seemed to be partly convergent and partly specific to each individual. The study precisely tracked vaccine-responding T cell clones in identical twins.

The origin of this receptor is a woman aged 18 to 35 in good health. The specimen sequenced was memory (CD45RO+) T cells sorted from blood. What this sample's cell subset or site label stands for: CD45RO+ enriched T cells. Rearrangement joined TRBV11-2 to TRBJ2-5; matching of 6 bases hints at TRBD1 as the D gene. The bases are TGTGCCTCCTCTCTTGGGGAAAGGGGGGAGACCCAGTACTTC. This sequence encodes CASSLGERGETQYF.